These 5 T cell receptor beta chains were sequenced from one sample in a study of OX40 agonist ivuxolimab in advanced cancers. Assay: immunoSEQ multiplex PCR; the TCRdb copy retains only in-frame clones and omits some. The table shows over 60,000 clones, with 85% to 90% occurring only once. The sample was CD4+ or CD8+ T cells sorted from blood, taken in a trial of the OX40 agonist ivuxolimab. These receptors were collected from an adult with an advanced solid tumor such as melanoma, head and neck, liver or kidney cancer.

The chain couples TRBV6-5 to TRBJ1-4, with D unresolved. This CDR3 region has 10 residues. The germline gives CDR1 MNHEY, CDR2 SVGAGI. V dropped 8 bases and J dropped 10 bases, with 8 bases sitting between them. The CDR3 protein is CASLEGKLFF. DNA for the CDR3: TGTGCCAGCCTGGAGGGAAAACTGTTTTTT.

This rearrangement joins TRBV19 to TRBJ1-5; 9 bases fit TRBD1. The CDR3 runs 15 residues. V lost 4 bases and J lost 1; bases outside the gene matches: 2. In germline, CDR1 is LNHDA, CDR2 SQIVND (reference sequence). The CDR3 region has the DNA TGTGCCAGTAGTAGCGGACAGGGGAGCAATCAGCCCCAGCATTTT. This sequence encodes CASSSGQGSNQPQHF.

V gene TRBV6-1 combines with J gene TRBJ2-5, with 8 bases aligning to TRBD1. V lost 1 base, J lost 5 bases, and 3 bases stayed unmatched. This CDR3 is built from 14 residues. Germline assignment: CDR1 MNHNS and CDR2 SASEGT. Written as DNA, the CDR3 is TGTGCCAGCAGTGAAGGACAGGGGCGCGAGACCCAGTACTTC. Amino acids: CASSEGQGRETQYF.

This clone appeared once. The DNA of the CDR3 is TGTGCCATCAGTGACCCTGAGCATAACTATGGCTACACCTTC. Its protein is CAISDPEHNYGYTF. The chain links TRBV10-3 to TRBJ1-2; the D is unclear. V lost 3 bases to trimming and J lost 1 base, with 9 bases between them. CDR3 length: 14 amino acids. Per the germline V gene, CDR1 is ENHRY and CDR2 is SYGVKD.

Comments on this clone: This specimen includes other DNA sequences encoding the same CDR3. J is TRBJ1-2 and V is TRBV5-1; TRBD1 aligns across 7 bases. The CDR3 extends over 13 amino acids. Germline assignment: CDR1 SGHRS and CDR2 YFSETQ. Trimming cost V 1 base and J 5 bases; bases outside gene matches: 2. CDR3 loop: CASSLTGDYGYTF. In nucleotides, the CDR3 is TGCGCCAGCAGCTTGACAGGGGATTATGGCTACACCTTC.